The entry below gives a single T cell receptor (beta chain) sequence along with its context. The antigen is unknown. The data derive from a study of regulatory T cells in long-lasting Graves disease. Specified time point: persistent/refractory GD, antithyroid drugs over 5 years with positive TRAb. RNA extracted from PBMCs served as the sequencing template. Investigators report Graves' disease was diagnosed under American Thyroid Association guidelines. Study observations and caveats: With persistent disease, TRBV28, TRBJ1-2 and TRBJ2-5 were the favored segments.

The germline V gene has CDR1 SGHTA and CDR2 FQGNSA. V was pared by 5 bases and J by 7 bases, with 15 bases between. This CDR3 is built from 14 residues. According to the study, TCR beta libraries were built with iRepertoire HTBI primers and CDR3-region Arm-PCR. TCRdb ran MiXCR on the multiplex PCR reads and lists one entry per CDR3 protein. The sample records roughly 450,000 distinct CDR3 sequences, more than 20% being singletons. This chain joins TRBV7-2 and TRBJ1-5; TRBD1 is a possible D gene (6 bases). The specimen was peripheral blood mononuclear cells (PBMCs), collected when the disease was refractory, from a patient treated with antithyroid drugs. This receptor was taken from a female donor with Graves disease. CDR3 in DNA: TGTGCCAGCAGCGAACAGTACGGGGGCCAGCCCCAGCATTTT. Amino acid sequence: CASSEQYGGQPQHF.